A selection of T cell receptor beta chains follows, all from one sample in a study of T-cell reconstitution after alpha-beta-depleted transplantation in children. TCRdb fed the PCR reads into MiXCR, producing one record per CDR3 protein. The sample lists hundreds of thousands of distinct CDR3 sequences; under 15% were seen once. Source: PBMCs, taken before TCRalphabeta/CD19-depleted stem cell transplant. The origin of the receptors is a girl aged 2 to 10 with congenital amegakaryocytic thrombocytopenia, due to receive a stem cell transplant. Both conserved end residues are part of each CDR3. D genes are given only for firm matches. Expanded clones are given a class, and other clones once, few, many or no size at all.

V gene: TRBV28
D gene: .
J gene: TRBJ2-5
clone size: .
CDR3 DNA: TGTGCCAGCAGTTACACCCAGGGGGGTCGGCAAGAGACCCAGTACTTC
CDR3 protein: CASSYTQGGRQETQYF

V gene: TRBV5-1
D gene: .
J gene: TRBJ1-1
clone size: many
CDR3 DNA: TGCGCCAGCAGCTTCAGGACCGTCAACACTGAAGCTTTCTTT
CDR3 protein: CASSFRTVNTEAFF

V gene: TRBV6-1
D gene: TRBD1
J gene: TRBJ2-1
clone size: few
CDR3 DNA: TGTGCCAGCAGTGGAGGACAGGGTTCTCTATATGAGCAGTTCTTC
CDR3 protein: CASSGGQGSLYEQFF

V gene: TRBV20-1
D gene: .
J gene: TRBJ2-7
clone size: .
CDR3 DNA: TGCAGTGCTAACACAGGGCCCGAGCAGTACTTC
CDR3 protein: CSANTGPEQYF

V gene: TRBV4-1
D gene: .
J gene: TRBJ2-2
clone size: many
CDR3 DNA: TGCGCCAGCAGCCAAGGTTTGACCGGGGAGCTGTTTTTT
CDR3 protein: CASSQGLTGELFF

V gene: TRBV10-2
D gene: TRBD2
J gene: TRBJ2-5
clone size: .
CDR3 DNA: TGCGCCAGCAGTGTTCGGGAGGGAGTGGAGACCCAGTACTTC
CDR3 protein: CASSVREGVETQYF

V gene: TRBV12-3/TRBV12-4
D gene: TRBD2
J gene: TRBJ2-1
clone size: few
CDR3 DNA: TGTGCCAGCAGTTTATACGGACTAGCGGGAGGATACACCTACAATGAGCAGTTCTTC
CDR3 protein: CASSLYGLAGGYTYNEQFF

V gene: TRBV12-3/TRBV12-4
D gene: .
J gene: TRBJ2-4
clone size: few
CDR3 DNA: TGTGCCAGCAGTTCATATGAAAACATTCAGTACTTC
CDR3 protein: CASSSYENIQYF

V gene: TRBV14
D gene: .
J gene: TRBJ1-2
clone size: .
CDR3 DNA: TGTGCCAGCAGCCAAGATGAAGTCCCGTTCCTCGGCTACACCTTC
CDR3 protein: CASSQDEVPFLGYTF

V gene: TRBV7-2
D gene: TRBD1
J gene: TRBJ2-2
clone size: .
CDR3 DNA: TGTGCCAGCAGCCCCCGACTCTCAGGGGGCAGGGAGCTGTTTTTT
CDR3 protein: CASSPRLSGGRELFF